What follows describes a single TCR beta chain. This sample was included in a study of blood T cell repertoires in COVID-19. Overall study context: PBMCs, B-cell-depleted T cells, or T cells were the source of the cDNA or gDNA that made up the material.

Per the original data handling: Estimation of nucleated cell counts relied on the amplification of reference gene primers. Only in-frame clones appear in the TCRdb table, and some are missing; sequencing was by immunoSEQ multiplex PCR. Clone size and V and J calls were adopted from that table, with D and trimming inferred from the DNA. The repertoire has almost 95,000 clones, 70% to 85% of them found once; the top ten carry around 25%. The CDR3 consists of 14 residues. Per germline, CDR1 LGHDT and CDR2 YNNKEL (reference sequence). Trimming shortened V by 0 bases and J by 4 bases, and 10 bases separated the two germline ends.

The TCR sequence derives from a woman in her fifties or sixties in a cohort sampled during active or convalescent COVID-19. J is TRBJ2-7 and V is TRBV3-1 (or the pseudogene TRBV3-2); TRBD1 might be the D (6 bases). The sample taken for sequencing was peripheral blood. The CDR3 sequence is CASSQDRTAYEQYF. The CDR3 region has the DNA TGTGCCAGCAGCCAAGATCGGACAGCTTACGAGCAGTACTTC.